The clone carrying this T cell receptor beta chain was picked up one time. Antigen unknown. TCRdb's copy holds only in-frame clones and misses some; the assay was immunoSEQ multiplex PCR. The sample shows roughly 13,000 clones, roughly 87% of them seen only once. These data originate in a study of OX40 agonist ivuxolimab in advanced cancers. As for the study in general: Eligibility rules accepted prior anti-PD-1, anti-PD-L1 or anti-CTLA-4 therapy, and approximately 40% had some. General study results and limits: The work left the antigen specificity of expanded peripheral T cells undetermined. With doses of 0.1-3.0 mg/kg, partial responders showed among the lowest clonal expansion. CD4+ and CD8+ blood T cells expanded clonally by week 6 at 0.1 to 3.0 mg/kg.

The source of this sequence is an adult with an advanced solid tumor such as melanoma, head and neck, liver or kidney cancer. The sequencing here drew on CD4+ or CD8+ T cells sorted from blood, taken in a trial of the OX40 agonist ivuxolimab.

As DNA, the CDR3 is TGTGCCAGCAGTGGGCTAGCGGGAGAGGATACGCAGTATTTT. Translated, it gives CASSGLAGEDTQYF. This sequence joins TRBV6-4 and TRBJ2-3, with 10 bases lining up with TRBD2. Germline V gene data show CDR1 as MRHNA and CDR2 as SNTAGT. This CDR3 has 14 residues. With V trimmed by 4 bases and J by 6 bases, 4 bases remained unmatched.